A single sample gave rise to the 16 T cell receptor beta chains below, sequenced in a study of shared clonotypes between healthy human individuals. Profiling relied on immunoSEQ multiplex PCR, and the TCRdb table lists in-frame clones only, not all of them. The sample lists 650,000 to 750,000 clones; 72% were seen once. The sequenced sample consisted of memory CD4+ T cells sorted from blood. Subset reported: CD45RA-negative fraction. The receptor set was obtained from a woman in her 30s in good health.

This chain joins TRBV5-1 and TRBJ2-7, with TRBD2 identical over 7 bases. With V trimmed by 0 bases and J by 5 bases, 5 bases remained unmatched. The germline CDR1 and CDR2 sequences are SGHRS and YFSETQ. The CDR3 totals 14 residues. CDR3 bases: TGCGCCAGCAGCTTGGCTGCGGGAGTGAACGAGCAGTACTTC. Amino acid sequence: CASSLAAGVNEQYF.

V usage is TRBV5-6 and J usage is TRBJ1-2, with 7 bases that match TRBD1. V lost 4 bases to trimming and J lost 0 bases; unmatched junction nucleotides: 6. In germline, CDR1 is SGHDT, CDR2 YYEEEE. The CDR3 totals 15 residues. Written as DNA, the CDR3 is TGTGCCAGCAGCCCAGGGGGACGTACTAACTATGGCTACACCTTC. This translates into CASSPGGRTNYGYTF.

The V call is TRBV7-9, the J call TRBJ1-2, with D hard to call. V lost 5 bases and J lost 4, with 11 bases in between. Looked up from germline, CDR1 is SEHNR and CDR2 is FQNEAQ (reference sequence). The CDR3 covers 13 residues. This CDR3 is CASSPAFVYGYTF. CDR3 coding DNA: TGTGCCAGCAGCCCCGCATTCGTCTATGGCTACACCTTC. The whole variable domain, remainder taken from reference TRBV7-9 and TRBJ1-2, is DTGVSQNPRHKITKRGQNVTFRCDPISEHNRLYWYRQTLGQGPEFLTYFQNEAQLEKSRLLSDRFSAERPKGSFSTLEIQRTEQGDSAMYLCASSPAFVYGYTFGSGTRLTVV.

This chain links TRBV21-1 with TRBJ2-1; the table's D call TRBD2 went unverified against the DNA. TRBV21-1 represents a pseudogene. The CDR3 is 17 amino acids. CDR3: CASSIPFPSGSYNEQFF. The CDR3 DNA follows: TGTGCCAGCAGCATACCCTTTCCCAGCGGCTCCTACAATGAGCAGTTCTTC.

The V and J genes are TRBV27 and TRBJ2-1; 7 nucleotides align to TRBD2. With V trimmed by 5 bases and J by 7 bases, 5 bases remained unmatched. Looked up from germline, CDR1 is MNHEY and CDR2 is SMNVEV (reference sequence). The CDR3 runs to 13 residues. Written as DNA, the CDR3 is TGTGCCAGCAGTCGGGGGGACCGAAATGAGCAGTTCTTC. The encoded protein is CASSRGDRNEQFF.

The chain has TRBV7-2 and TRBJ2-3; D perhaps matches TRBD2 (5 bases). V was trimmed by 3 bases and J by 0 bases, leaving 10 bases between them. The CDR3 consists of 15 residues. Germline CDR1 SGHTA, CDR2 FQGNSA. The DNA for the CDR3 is TGTGCCAGCAGCTTGGTAGGCGGGAGCACAGATACGCAGTATTTT. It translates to CASSLVGGSTDTQYF.

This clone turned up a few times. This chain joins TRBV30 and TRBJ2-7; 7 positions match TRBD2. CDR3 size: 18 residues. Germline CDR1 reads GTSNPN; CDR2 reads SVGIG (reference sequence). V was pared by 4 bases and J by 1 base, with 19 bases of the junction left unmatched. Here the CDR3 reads CAWTLSPGRGERSYEQYF. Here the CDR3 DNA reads TGTGCCTGGACCCTCTCCCCGGGACGGGGGGAGAGGTCCTACGAGCAGTACTTC.

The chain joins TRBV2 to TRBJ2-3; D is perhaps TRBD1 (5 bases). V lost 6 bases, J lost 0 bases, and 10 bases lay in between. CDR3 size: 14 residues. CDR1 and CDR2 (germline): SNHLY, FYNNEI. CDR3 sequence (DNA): TGTGCCAGCAGGACAGATGCTAGCACAGATACGCAGTATTTT. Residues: CASRTDASTDTQYF.

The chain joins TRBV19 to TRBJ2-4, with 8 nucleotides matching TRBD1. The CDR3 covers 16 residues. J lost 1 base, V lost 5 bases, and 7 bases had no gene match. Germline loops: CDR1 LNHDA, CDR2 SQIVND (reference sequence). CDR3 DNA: TGTGCCAGTAGTCCCGGACAGGGAAGGGCCAAAAACATTCAGTACTTC. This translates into CASSPGQGRAKNIQYF.

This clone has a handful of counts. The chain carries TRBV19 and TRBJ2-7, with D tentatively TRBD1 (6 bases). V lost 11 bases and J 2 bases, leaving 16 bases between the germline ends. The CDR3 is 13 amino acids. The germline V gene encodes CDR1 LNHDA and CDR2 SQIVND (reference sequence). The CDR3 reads CAVGATGAYEQYF. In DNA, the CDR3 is TGTGCCGTTGGAGCGACAGGCGCCTACGAGCAGTACTTC.

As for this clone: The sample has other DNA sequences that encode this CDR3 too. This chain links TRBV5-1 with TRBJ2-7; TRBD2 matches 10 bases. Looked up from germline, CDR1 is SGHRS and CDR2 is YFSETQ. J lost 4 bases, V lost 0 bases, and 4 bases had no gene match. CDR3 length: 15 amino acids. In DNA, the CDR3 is TGCGCCAGCAGCTTGGGGCTAGCGGGAGTATACGAGCAGTACTTC. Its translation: CASSLGLAGVYEQYF.

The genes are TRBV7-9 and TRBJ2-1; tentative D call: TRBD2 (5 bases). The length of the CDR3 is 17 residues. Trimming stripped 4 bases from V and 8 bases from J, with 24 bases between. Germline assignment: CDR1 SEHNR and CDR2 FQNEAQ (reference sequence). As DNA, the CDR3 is TGTGCCAGCAGCTCAAAACCGACGAGGGCGATAAGAGATGAGCAGTTCTTC. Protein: CASSSKPTRAIRDEQFF. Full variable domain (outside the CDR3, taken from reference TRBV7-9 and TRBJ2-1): DTGVSQNPRHKITKRGQNVTFRCDPISEHNRLYWYRQTLGQGPEFLTYFQNEAQLEKSRLLSDRFSAERPKGSFSTLEIQRTEQGDSAMYLCASSSKPTRAIRDEQFFGPGTRLTVL.

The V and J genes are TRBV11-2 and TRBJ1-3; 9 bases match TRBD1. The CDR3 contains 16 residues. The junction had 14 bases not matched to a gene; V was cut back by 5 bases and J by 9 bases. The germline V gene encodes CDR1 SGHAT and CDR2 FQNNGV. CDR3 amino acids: CASSPHGTGFVGTIYF. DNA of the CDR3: TGTGCCAGCAGCCCTCACGGGACAGGGTTTGTAGGCACCATATATTTT.

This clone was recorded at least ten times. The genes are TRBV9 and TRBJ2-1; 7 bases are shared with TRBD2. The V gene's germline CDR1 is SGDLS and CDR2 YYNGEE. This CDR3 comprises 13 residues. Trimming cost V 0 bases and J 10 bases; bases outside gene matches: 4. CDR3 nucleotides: TGTGCCAGCAGCGTAGGGGCGGGAGAGGAGCAGTTCTTC. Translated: CASSVGAGEEQFF.

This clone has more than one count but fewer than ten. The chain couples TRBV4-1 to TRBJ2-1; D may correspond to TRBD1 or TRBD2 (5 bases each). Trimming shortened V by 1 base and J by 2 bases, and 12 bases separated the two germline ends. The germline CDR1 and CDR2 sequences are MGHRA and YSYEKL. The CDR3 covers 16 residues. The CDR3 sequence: CASSQVGTRTYNEQFF. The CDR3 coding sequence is TGCGCCAGCAGCCAAGTCGGGACGAGGACCTACAATGAGCAGTTCTTC.

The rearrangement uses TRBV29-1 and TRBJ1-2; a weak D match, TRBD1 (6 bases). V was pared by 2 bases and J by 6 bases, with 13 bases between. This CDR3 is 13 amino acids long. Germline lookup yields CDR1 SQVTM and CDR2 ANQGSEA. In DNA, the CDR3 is TGCAGCGTTGAATTGTACAGGGCAGATGGCTACACCTTC. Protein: CSVELYRADGYTF.